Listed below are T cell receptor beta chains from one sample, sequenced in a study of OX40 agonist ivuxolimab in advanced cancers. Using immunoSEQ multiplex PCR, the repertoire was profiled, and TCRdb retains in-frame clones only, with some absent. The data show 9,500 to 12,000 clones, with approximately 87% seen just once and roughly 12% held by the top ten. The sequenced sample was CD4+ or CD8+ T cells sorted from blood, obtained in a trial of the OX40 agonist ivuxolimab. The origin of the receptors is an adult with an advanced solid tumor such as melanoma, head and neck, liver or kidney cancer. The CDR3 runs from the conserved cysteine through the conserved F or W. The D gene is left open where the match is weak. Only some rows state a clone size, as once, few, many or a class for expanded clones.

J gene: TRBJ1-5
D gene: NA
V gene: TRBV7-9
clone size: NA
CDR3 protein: CASSLGGQGGNQPQHF
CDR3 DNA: TGTGCCAGCAGCTTAGGCGGGCAGGGAGGCAATCAGCCCCAGCATTTT

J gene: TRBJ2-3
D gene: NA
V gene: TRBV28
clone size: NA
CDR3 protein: CASNLDSPTDTQYF
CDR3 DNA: TGTGCCAGCAATCTGGACTCCCCAACAGATACGCAGTATTTT

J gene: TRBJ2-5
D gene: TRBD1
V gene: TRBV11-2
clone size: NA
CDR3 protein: CASSFGDRGRETQYF
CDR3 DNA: TGTGCCAGCAGCTTTGGGGACAGGGGGCGCGAGACCCAGTACTTC

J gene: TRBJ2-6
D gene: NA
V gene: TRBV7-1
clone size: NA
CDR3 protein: CAAAPRVRGQSRANVLTF
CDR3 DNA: TGTGCAGCAGCCCCCCGTGTACGAGGACAAAGTCGGGCCAACGTCCTGACTTTC

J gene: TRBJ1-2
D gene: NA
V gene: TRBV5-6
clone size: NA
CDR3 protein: CASSLIREGGYTF
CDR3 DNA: TGTGCCAGCAGCTTGATCAGGGAAGGAGGCTACACCTTC

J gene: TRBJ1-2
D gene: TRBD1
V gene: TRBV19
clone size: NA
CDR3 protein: CASSNPGQGNYGYTF
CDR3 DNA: TGTGCCAGTAGTAATCCGGGACAGGGGAACTATGGCTACACCTTC

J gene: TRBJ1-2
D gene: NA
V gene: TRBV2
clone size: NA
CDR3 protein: CASSEAQRDTRDYGYTF
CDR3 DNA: TGTGCCAGCAGTGAAGCCCAGAGGGACACGCGGGACTATGGCTACACCTTC

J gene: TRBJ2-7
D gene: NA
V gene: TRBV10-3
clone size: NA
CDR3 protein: CAISESWETYEQYF
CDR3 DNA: TGTGCCATCAGTGAGTCATGGGAGACCTACGAGCAGTACTTC

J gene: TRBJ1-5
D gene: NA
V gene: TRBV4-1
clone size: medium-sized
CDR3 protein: CASSQDSSNQPQHF
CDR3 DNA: TGCGCCAGCAGCCAAGACAGTAGCAATCAGCCCCAGCATTTT

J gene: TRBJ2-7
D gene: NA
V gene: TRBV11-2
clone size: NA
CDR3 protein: CASSFRQLYPHEQYF
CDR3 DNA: TGTGCCAGCAGCTTCCGACAACTCTATCCTCACGAGCAGTACTTC

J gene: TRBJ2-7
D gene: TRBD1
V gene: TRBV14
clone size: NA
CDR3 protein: CASSQVPGTGGSYEQYF
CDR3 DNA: TGTGCCAGCAGCCAAGTTCCCGGGACAGGGGGATCCTACGAGCAGTACTTC

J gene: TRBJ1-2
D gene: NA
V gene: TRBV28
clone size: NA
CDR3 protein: CASRYREGYGYTF
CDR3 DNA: TGTGCCAGCAGGTACAGGGAGGGCTATGGCTACACCTTC

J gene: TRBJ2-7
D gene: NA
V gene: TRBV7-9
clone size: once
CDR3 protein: CASSLGTPDYEQYF
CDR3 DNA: TGTGCCAGCAGCCTCGGGACGCCCGACTACGAGCAGTACTTC

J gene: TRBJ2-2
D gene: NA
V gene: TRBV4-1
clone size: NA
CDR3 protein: CASSQDPRVDVPGELFF
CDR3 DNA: TGCGCCAGCAGCCAAGATCCCAGGGTTGACGTCCCCGGGGAGCTGTTTTTT

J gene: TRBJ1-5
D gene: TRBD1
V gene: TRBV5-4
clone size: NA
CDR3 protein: CASSLEGAGQPQHF
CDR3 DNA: TGTGCCAGCAGCTTGGAGGGGGCAGGACAGCCCCAGCATTTT

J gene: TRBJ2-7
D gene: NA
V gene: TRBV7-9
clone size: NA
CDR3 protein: CASSPPGSPYEQYF
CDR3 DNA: TGTGCCAGCAGCCCCCCCGGATCTCCCTACGAGCAGTACTTC

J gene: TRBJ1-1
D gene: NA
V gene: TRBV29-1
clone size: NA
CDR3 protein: CSVGGAGEAFF
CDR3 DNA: TGCAGCGTCGGGGGGGCAGGGGAGGCTTTCTTT

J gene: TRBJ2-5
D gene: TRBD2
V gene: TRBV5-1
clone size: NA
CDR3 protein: CASRGSGFFQETQYF
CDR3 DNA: TGCGCCAGCAGGGGTAGCGGGTTTTTCCAAGAGACCCAGTACTTC

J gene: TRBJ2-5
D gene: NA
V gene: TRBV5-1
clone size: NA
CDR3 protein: CASSLDELVSIWKTQYF
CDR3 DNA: TGCGCCAGCAGCTTGGATGAACTAGTGAGCATTTGGAAGACCCAGTACTTC

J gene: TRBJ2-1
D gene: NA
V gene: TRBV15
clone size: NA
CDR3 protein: CATSEGGASYNEQFF
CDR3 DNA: TGTGCCACCAGCGAGGGGGGGGCCTCCTACAATGAGCAGTTCTTC

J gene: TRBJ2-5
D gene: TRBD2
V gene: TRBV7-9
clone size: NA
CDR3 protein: CASSPLAGTQETQYF
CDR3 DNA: TGTGCCAGCAGCCCACTAGCGGGGACCCAAGAGACCCAGTACTTC

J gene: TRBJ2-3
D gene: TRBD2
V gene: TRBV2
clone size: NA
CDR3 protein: CASSELSGGSTDTQYF
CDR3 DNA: TGTGCCAGCAGTGAATTGAGCGGGGGTAGCACAGATACGCAGTATTTT

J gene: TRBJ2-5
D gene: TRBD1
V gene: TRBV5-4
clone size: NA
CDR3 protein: CASSWRPTGLMQTQYF
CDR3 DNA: TGTGCCAGCAGCTGGAGGCCGACAGGGTTAATGCAGACCCAGTACTTC

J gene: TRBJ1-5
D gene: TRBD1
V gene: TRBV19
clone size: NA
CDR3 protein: CASSIGRGLQPQHF
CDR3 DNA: TGTGCCAGTAGTATCGGCAGGGGGCTTCAGCCCCAGCATTTT

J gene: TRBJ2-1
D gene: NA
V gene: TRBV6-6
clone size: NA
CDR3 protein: CASSPDRQNEQFF
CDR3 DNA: TGTGCCAGCAGTCCCGACAGGCAGAATGAGCAGTTCTTC

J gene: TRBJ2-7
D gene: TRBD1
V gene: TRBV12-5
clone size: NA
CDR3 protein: CASGLGQGGYEQYF
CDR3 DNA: TGTGCTAGTGGCCTGGGACAGGGAGGGTACGAGCAGTACTTC

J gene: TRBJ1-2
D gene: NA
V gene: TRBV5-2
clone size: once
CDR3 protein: CASKQSRVRKTYGYTF
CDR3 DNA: TGTGCCAGCAAGCAGAGCCGAGTACGAAAGACCTATGGCTACACCTTC

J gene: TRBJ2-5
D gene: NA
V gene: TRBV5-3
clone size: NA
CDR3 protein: CARSQTQMTGRIETQYF
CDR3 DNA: TGTGCCAGAAGCCAAACTCAGATGACAGGGAGGATTGAGACCCAGTACTTC